These 17 T cell receptor beta chains came from one sample sequenced in a study of long-term antiretroviral therapy in people with HIV. Samples were assayed with immunoSEQ v3.0 at survey level. Generated by immunoSEQ multiplex PCR, the TCRdb table keeps only in-frame clones and is missing some. The sample contains tens of thousands of clones, 80% of which appear only once. Sequenced here: unsorted PBMCs, sampled 0.3 years after starting antiretroviral therapy. The receptors were sampled from a man in his forties or fifties with HIV.

The chain joins TRBV7-2 to TRBJ1-4; D gene unclear. The V gene lost 1 base and the J gene lost 4 bases, with 10 bases spanning the gap. The germline V gene has CDR1 SGHTA and CDR2 FQGNSA. This CDR3 is 15 amino acids long. The CDR3 spells CASSLEGGNNEKLFF. CDR3 in DNA: TGTGCCAGCAGCTTAGAAGGTGGTAATAATGAAAAACTGTTTTTT.

This chain connects TRBV9 to TRBJ2-1; 11 bases line up with TRBD2. The CDR3 is made up of 17 amino acids. The germline CDR1 and CDR2 sequences are SGDLS and YYNGEE. V lost 0 bases and J lost 9; bases outside the gene matches: 11. CDR3 loop: CASSVVLAGAGRGEQFF. CDR3 coding DNA: TGTGCCAGCAGCGTAGTACTAGCGGGAGCAGGGAGGGGTGAGCAGTTCTTC. The whole variable domain, filled in from reference TRBV9 and TRBJ2-1, reads DSGVTQTPKHLITATGQRVTLRCSPRSGDLSVYWYQQSLDQGLQFLIQYYNGEERAKGNILERFSAQQFPDLHSELNLSSLELGDSALYFCASSVVLAGAGRGEQFFGPGTRLTVL.

V and J are TRBV6-6 and TRBJ2-7; 7 bases line up with TRBD2. The CDR3 totals 15 residues. Germline CDR1 reads MNHNY; CDR2 reads SVGAGI (reference sequence). V shed 2 bases and J 3 bases; nucleotides not matched to a gene: 7. The chain's CDR3 is CASSYGAGADYEQYF. In DNA, the CDR3 is TGTGCCAGCAGTTACGGGGCGGGAGCTGACTACGAGCAGTACTTC.

The V call is TRBV11-2, the J call TRBJ2-2, with D possibly TRBD2 on 5 matching bases. V was trimmed by 4 bases and J by 4 bases, leaving 19 bases between them. The CDR3 spans 17 residues. Germline CDR1 is SGHAT and CDR2 is FQNNGV. The CDR3 coding sequence is TGTGCCAGCAGCTCTAGGAGGAAGAAGGGAGCCACCGGGGAGCTGTTTTTT. Its translation is CASSSRRKKGATGELFF.

This chain links TRBV27 with TRBJ1-2; D perhaps matches TRBD1 (6 bases). The germline V gene encodes CDR1 MNHEY and CDR2 SMNVEV (reference sequence). V lost 4 bases and J lost 4, with 13 bases in between. The CDR3 extends over 14 amino acids. The CDR3: CASSSWTAFYGYTF. In DNA form, the CDR3 reads TGTGCCAGCAGTTCCTGGACAGCTTTCTATGGCTACACCTTC.

The chain links TRBV5-1 to TRBJ1-2; D is perhaps TRBD1 (5 bases). Germline values: CDR1 SGHRS, CDR2 YFSETQ. V lost 5 bases and J 8 bases, leaving 13 bases between the germline ends. The CDR3 has 12 amino acids. CDR3: CASRTGAEGYTF. CDR3 bases: TGCGCCAGCAGAACCGGGGCGGAAGGCTACACCTTC.

The V gene is TRBV4-2, the J gene TRBJ2-1; unclear D gene. CDR1 and CDR2 (germline): LGHNA, YNFKEQ. V was trimmed by 0 bases and J by 6 bases, leaving 6 bases between them. The CDR3 has 13 amino acids. This CDR3 reads CASSQDPFNEQFF. The DNA for the CDR3 is TGTGCCAGCAGCCAAGACCCGTTCAATGAGCAGTTCTTC.

V gene TRBV5-4 combines with J gene TRBJ1-5, with D possibly TRBD1 on 5 matching bases. From germline, CDR1 is SGHNT and CDR2 YYREEE (reference sequence). This CDR3 is built from 14 residues. The V end was cut by 2 bases, the J end by 8 bases, with 14 bases between. The CDR3 reads CASSLWDGAEPQHF. The CDR3 DNA is TGTGCCAGCAGCTTATGGGACGGGGCAGAGCCCCAGCATTTT.

The chain links TRBV4-1 to TRBJ1-3; D not certain. CDR1 MGHRA and CDR2 YSYEKL come from the germline V gene. The ends were cut back, 8 bases at V and 2 bases at J, with 16 bases in the middle. This CDR3 contains 15 residues. The CDR3 DNA reads as TGCGCCAGCGGCCCAGTTGGGCTGGCTGGAAACACCATATATTTT. It yields the protein CASGPVGLAGNTIYF.

The gene calls are TRBV4-3 and TRBJ2-7, with a weak D call TRBD2 (7 bases). Trimming removed 1 base at V and 4 bases at J, with 17 bases between. The CDR3 is 16 residues long. Per germline, CDR1 LGHNA and CDR2 YSLEER. This chain's CDR3 is CASSQGTWGGAYEQYF. In DNA, the CDR3 is TGCGCCAGCAGCCAAGGGACATGGGGGGGCGCTTACGAGCAGTACTTC.

The genes are TRBV7-2 and TRBJ2-7; 9 bases fit TRBD1. V shed 7 bases, J shed 0 bases, and the junction held 7 bases outside the gene matches. Per the germline V gene, CDR1 is SGHTA and CDR2 is FQGNSA. The CDR3 totals 15 residues. In DNA, the CDR3 is TGTGCCAGCACCCCGGACAGGGGCAGCTCCTACGAGCAGTACTTC. It yields the protein CASTPDRGSSYEQYF.

The chain employs TRBV4-3 and TRBJ1-2; possible D gene TRBD1, 6 bases. The V gene's germline CDR1 is LGHNA and CDR2 YSLEER. Trimming removed 0 bases at V and 3 bases at J, with 17 bases between. The CDR3 has 17 amino acids. The CDR3 protein is CASSQEYRGAGDYGYTF. The CDR3 DNA sequence: TGCGCCAGCAGCCAAGAATATCGGGGCGCAGGGGACTATGGCTACACCTTC.

This chain joins TRBV7-9 and TRBJ2-7; D is ambiguous. V gave up 0 bases and J gave up 6 bases, with 6 bases separating them. The CDR3 contains 12 residues. The germline V gene encodes CDR1 SEHNR and CDR2 FQNEAQ (reference sequence). The CDR3 DNA sequence: TGTGCCAGCAGCTTAGCGGGTTCCGAGCAGTACTTC. Translation gives CASSLAGSEQYF.

In this sample, this clone turned up a few times. This rearrangement joins TRBV19 to TRBJ1-2; 8 bases are a match to TRBD1. The CDR3 sequence is 14 residues long. Germline trimming cut 6 bases from V and 8 bases from J; bases unmatched to any gene: 11. CDR1 and CDR2 from the germline V gene are LNHDA and SQIVND (reference sequence). The CDR3 here is CASRAGGDHDGYTF. The CDR3 nucleotides are TGTGCCAGTAGGGCAGGGGGCGATCACGACGGCTACACCTTC.

The chain employs TRBV7-9 and TRBJ2-3; tentative D call: TRBD1 (5 bases). Germline CDR1 reads SEHNR; CDR2 reads FQNEAQ (reference sequence). Trimming cost V 3 bases and J 1 base, with 11 bases left between them. The CDR3 extends over 15 amino acids. CDR3 sequence reads: CASSLATVRTDTQYF. The CDR3 DNA follows: TGTGCCAGCAGCTTGGCGACAGTACGCACAGATACGCAGTATTTT.

This chain links TRBV6-5 with TRBJ2-3; TRBD1 might be the D (5 bases). The length of the CDR3 is 13 residues. V was cut by 10 bases and J by 5 bases, with 16 bases left in between. The germline V gene has CDR1 MNHEY and CDR2 SVGAGI. CDR3 residues: CATRKPQVDTQYF. For the CDR3, the DNA is TGTGCCACCCGGAAGCCACAGGTAGATACGCAGTATTTT.

V and J are TRBV6-6 and TRBJ2-1, with TRBD1 identical over 7 bases. CDR3 length: 16 residues. Germline V CDR1 and CDR2: MNHNY, SVGAGI (reference sequence). V gave up 4 bases and J gave up 0 bases; unmatched junction bases: 6. CDR3 nucleotide sequence: TGTGCCAGCAGTTCCCAACAGGGGAGCTCCTACAATGAGCAGTTCTTC. This encodes CASSSQQGSSYNEQFF.